This TCR beta chain was recovered during a study of T cells in localized non-small cell lung cancer (TCRdb year 2020). Describing the broader study: Comparing tumors with uninvolved tumor-adjacent lungs, the study looked at the T cell repertoires of 200 to 250 patients with early-stage NSCLC. Of the NSCLC patients, fewer than 150 were male and roughly 100 were female, and the mean age was around 66 years. The cohort was made up of approximately 250 treatment-naive NSCLC patients whose localized lung tumors had been resected.

Regarding this clone: The specificity of this receptor is unknown. No base-level quality is on record; no much larger clone is a single base apart.

The immunoSEQ Assay was used to sequence TCR beta CDR3 regions from DNA. Concerning the study's data processing: T cell density was computed as TCR beta template counts normalized to usable DNA estimated by amplifying housekeeping genes. Richness was estimated using the preseqR package, with extrapolation to 400,000 templates for PBMC samples and to 120,000 templates for tissue samples. Clonality was defined by subtracting Pielou's evenness from one. To identify tissue-enriched TCRs, differential abundance testing was run on productive amino-acid clonotypes with a minimum total count of 5 and an alpha of 0.1. The Jaccard Index and the Morisita Overlap Index were used to measure how much the repertoires overlapped between compartments. TCR beta CDR3s were clustered by GLIPH together with public tetramer-defined viral CDR3s, and at least three viral sequences plus V-gene enrichment were required for viral motifs. Here the immuneACCESS table is served through TCRdb, limited to in-frame sequences with V and J called. Missing clones are a known gap in these copies; in checked studies unresolved V genes cover under half, and the rest lacks a known reason. The V and J calls and clone size come from that table; D and trimming were worked out from the DNA. The sample contains under 25,000 clones, 89% of them found a single time. Jointly, the top ten make up over 20% of the sample.

The CDR3 sequence holds 16 residues, the cysteine and phenylalanine included. The read is trimmed to its CDR3 DNA, 48 bases read in frame from base 1. V and J are trimmed by 4 bases and 10 bases, and the gene matches miss 14 bases of the junction. Per the germline V gene, MNHEY is the CDR1 and SVGAGI is the CDR2. At diagnosis, peripheral blood, uninvolved tumor-adjacent lung and tumor were collected and stored as a combination of fresh-frozen and FFPE material. For TCR repertoire profiling, blood samples were analyzed as peripheral blood mononuclear cells. Overall study outcomes, separate from this receptor: Higher T cell density in blood was associated with longer overall survival, whereas higher clonality in adjacent lung was associated with shorter survival. Because multi-region tumor sequencing was not done, intratumor heterogeneity could not be ruled out. A median of approximately 53 of the top 100 tumor clones turned up in the paired uninvolved adjacent lung, and 25 to 35 of those clones also ranked among the top 100 of that same adjacent lung. Uninvolved tumor-adjacent lung showed the highest T cell clonality, higher than tumor, which suggests more focused antigenic responses in the uninvolved tumor-adjacent lung. Because the study design was exploratory, TCR variables were selected using unadjusted p-values without false-discovery rate correction.

The source is a man aged 40 to 70 with stage I squamous cell lung carcinoma. The sequenced sample was peripheral blood, obtained before any cancer treatment. This receptor chain uses TRBV6-5 and TRBJ1-4, with 8 junctional bases fitting TRBD1. The nucleotide sequence is TGTGCCAGCAGTTCCCTATCCGGGACAGGTGTAGGAAAACTGTTTTTT. Its coded protein is CASSSLSGTGVGKLFF.